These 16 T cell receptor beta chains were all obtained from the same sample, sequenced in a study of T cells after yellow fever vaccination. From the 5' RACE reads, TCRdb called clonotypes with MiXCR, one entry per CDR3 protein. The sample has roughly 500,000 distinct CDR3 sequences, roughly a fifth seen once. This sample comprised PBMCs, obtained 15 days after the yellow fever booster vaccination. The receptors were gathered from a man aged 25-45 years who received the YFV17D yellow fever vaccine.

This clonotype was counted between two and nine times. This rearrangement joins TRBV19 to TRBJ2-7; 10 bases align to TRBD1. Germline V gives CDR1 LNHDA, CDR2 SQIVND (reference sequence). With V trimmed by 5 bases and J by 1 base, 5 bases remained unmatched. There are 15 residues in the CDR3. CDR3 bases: TGTGCCAGTAGTGGGACAGGGGAGATTTCCTACGAGCAGTACTTC. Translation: CASSGTGEISYEQYF.

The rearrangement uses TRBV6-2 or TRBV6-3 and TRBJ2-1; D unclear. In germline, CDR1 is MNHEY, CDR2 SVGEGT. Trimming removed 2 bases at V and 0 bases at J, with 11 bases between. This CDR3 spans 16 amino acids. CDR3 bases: TGTGCCAGCAGTTACGGTGCCTCACCCTCCTACAATGAGCAGTTCTTC. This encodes CASSYGASPSYNEQFF.

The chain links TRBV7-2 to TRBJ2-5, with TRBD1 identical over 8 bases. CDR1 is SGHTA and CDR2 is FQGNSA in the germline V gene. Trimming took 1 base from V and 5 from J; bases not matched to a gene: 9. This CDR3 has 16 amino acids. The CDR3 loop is CASSLVAGGAGETQYF. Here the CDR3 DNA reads TGTGCCAGCAGCTTAGTGGCAGGGGGCGCGGGCGAGACCCAGTACTTC.

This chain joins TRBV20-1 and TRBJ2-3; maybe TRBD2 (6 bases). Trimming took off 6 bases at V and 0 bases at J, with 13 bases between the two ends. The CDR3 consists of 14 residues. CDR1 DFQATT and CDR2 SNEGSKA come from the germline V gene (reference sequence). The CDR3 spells CSAHGRDSTDTQYF. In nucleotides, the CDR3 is TGCAGTGCCCACGGGCGGGATAGCACAGATACGCAGTATTTT.

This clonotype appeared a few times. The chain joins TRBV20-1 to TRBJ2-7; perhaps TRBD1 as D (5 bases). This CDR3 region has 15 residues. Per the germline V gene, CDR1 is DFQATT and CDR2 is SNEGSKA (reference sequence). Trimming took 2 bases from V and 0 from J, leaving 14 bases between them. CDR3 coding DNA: TGCAGTGCTAGATCAGACAGCGAAGTCTCCTACGAGCAGTACTTC. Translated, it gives CSARSDSEVSYEQYF.

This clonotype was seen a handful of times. CDR3 sequence: CASSVQTLEQYF. The CDR3, as DNA: TGTGCCAGCAGTGTTCAGACCCTGGAGCAGTACTTC. This chain uses TRBV25-1 with TRBJ2-7; no reliable D call. Trimming shortened V by 4 bases and J by 7 bases, and 11 bases separated the two germline ends. Germline CDR1 is MGHDK and CDR2 is SYGVNS. CDR3 length equals 12 residues.

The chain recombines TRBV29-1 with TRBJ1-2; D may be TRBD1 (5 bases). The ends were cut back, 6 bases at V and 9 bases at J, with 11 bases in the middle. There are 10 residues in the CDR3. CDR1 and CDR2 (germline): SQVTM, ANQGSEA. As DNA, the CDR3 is TGCAGCGTGGCCGGGACGCGCTACACCTTC. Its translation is CSVAGTRYTF.

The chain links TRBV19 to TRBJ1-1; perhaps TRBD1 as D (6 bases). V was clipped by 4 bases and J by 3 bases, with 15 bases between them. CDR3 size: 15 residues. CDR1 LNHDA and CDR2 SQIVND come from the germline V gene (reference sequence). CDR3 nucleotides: TGTGCCAGTAGTAGGAAAGACAGGCCGGACACTGAAGCTTTCTTT. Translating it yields CASSRKDRPDTEAFF.

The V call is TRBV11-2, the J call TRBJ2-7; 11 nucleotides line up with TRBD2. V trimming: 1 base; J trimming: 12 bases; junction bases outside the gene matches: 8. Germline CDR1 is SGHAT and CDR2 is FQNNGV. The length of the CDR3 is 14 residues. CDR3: CASSLVLAGGPLYF. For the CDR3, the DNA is TGTGCCAGCAGCTTAGTCTTAGCGGGAGGGCCTCTGTACTTC.

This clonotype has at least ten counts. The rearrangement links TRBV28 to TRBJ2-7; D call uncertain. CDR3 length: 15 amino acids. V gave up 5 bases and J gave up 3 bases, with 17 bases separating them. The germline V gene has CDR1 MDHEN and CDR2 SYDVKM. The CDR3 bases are TGTGCCAGCAGTCGGACCTCCCTGGGAAGCTACGAGCAGTACTTC. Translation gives CASSRTSLGSYEQYF.

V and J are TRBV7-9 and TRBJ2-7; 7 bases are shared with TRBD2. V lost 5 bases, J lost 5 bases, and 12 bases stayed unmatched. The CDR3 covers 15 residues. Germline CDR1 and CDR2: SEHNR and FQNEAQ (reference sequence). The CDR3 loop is CASSNREGTRDEQYF. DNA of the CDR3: TGTGCCAGCAGCAATAGGGAGGGGACTCGGGACGAGCAGTACTTC. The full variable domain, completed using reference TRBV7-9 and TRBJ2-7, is DTGVSQNPRHKITKRGQNVTFRCDPISEHNRLYWYRQTLGQGPEFLTYFQNEAQLEKSRLLSDRFSAERPKGSFSTLEIQRTEQGDSAMYLCASSNREGTRDEQYFGPGTRLTVT.

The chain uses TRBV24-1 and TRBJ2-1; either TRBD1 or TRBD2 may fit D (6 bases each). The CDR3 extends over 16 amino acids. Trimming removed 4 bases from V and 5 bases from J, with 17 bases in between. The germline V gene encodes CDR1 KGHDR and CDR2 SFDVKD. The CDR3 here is CATSDPKAEGDNEQFF. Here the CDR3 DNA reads TGTGCCACCAGTGACCCGAAAGCGGAGGGGGACAATGAGCAGTTCTTC.

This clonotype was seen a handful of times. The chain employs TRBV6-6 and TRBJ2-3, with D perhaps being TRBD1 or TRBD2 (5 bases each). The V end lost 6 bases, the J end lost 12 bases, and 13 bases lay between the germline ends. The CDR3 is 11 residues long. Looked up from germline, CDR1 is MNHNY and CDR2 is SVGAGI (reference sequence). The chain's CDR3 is CASRSGLSQYF. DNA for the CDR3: TGTGCCAGCAGGTCGGGGCTATCACAGTATTTT.

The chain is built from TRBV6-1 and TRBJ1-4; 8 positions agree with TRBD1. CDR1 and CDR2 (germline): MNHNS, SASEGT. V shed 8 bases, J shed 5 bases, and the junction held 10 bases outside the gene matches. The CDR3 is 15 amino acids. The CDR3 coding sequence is TGTGCCAGCCGCACCGGACAGGGCCAAAATGAAAAACTGTTTTTT. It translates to CASRTGQGQNEKLFF.

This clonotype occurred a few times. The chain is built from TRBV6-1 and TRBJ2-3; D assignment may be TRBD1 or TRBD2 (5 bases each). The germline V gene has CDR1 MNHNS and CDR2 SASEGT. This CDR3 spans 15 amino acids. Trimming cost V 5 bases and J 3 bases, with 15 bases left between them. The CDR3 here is CASSPLGEQTDTQYF. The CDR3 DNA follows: TGTGCCAGCAGTCCCTTGGGGGAGCAGACAGATACGCAGTATTTT.

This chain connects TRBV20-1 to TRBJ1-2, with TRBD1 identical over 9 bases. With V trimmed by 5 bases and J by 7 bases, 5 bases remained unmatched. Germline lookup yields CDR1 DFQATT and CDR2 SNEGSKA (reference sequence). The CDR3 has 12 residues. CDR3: CSAGDRERGYTF. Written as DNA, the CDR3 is TGCAGTGCTGGGGACAGGGAACGTGGCTACACCTTC.